This TCR beta chain was sequenced for a study of regulatory T cells in long-lasting Graves disease. Study-wide findings and caveats: Results may be inaccurate due to the small sample size.

Time point given: persistent/refractory GD, antithyroid drugs over 5 years with positive TRAb. TCR sequences were obtained from RNA taken from PBMCs. American Thyroid Association guidelines served as the basis for diagnosing Graves' disease. The CDR3 is 17 amino acids. Trimming took 8 bases from V and 1 from J, leaving 18 bases between them. Germline CDR1 and CDR2: LNHDA and SQIVND (reference sequence). This clonotype was picked up a small number of times. What it binds is not known. HTBI primers from iRepertoire and Arm-PCR of CDR3 regions yielded the TCR beta libraries. MiXCR, applied by TCRdb to the multiplex PCR reads, yields one record per CDR3 protein. The sample lists 430,000 or so distinct CDR3 sequences; 21% were seen once.

The sequencing here drew on peripheral blood mononuclear cells (PBMCs), taken when the disease was refractory, from a patient treated with antithyroid drugs. The receptor was derived from a female donor with Graves disease. The rearrangement joins TRBV19 to TRBJ2-6; perhaps TRBD1 as D (5 bases). The CDR3 loop is CASRLRTRSSGANVLTF. The CDR3 DNA sequence: TGTGCCAGTCGACTGCGGACAAGATCTTCTGGGGCCAACGTCCTGACTTTC. Variable domain in full (rest from reference TRBV19 and TRBJ2-6): DGGITQSPKYLFRKEGQNVTLSCEQNLNHDAMYWYRQDPGQGLRLIYYSQIVNDFQKGDIAEGYSVSREKKESFPLTVTSAQKNPTAFYLCASRLRTRSSGANVLTFGAGSRLTVL.